These 20 T cell receptor beta chains share one sample of origin, sequenced in a study of shared clonotypes between healthy human individuals. Produced via immunoSEQ multiplex PCR; TCRdb's table is partial and in-frame only. The table lists 600,000 to 800,000 clones, 72% of them singletons. What was sequenced was memory CD4+ T cells sorted from blood. Subset specified: CD45RA-negative fraction. The receptors were sampled from a woman aged 25 to 45 in good health.

V gene TRBV4-1 combines with J gene TRBJ2-7; 11 nucleotides agree with TRBD2. Germline V gene lookup returns CDR1 MGHRA and CDR2 YSYEKL. Trimming at V came to 0 bases and at J to 0 bases, leaving 4 bases not matched to a gene. The CDR3 has 17 residues. CDR3 DNA sequence: TGCGCCAGCAGCCAAGATTATACTAGCGGGAGCTCCTACGAGCAGTACTTC. Its translation is CASSQDYTSGSSYEQYF.

The chain is built from TRBV28 and TRBJ2-1, with TRBD2 matching 11 bases. V lost 3 bases and J lost 0; bases outside the gene matches: 7. CDR1 and CDR2 (germline): MDHEN, SYDVKM. This CDR3 is 18 amino acids long. Written as DNA, the CDR3 is TGTGCCAGCAGTTTTACTAGCGGGAGAGACCTCTCCTACAATGAGCAGTTCTTC. This translates into CASSFTSGRDLSYNEQFF.

The rearrangement links TRBV21-1 to TRBJ2-5; TRBD2, the D gene given by the table, was not confirmed from the DNA. TRBV21-1 is tagged as a pseudogene. This CDR3 is built from 15 residues. The DNA of the CDR3 is TGTGCCAGCAGCATAGGGCCCACTAGGTGTGAGACCCAGTACTTC. This encodes CASSIGPTRCETQYF.

This chain connects TRBV5-8 to TRBJ2-1, with TRBD2 matching 8 bases. The CDR3 length is 17 residues. Germline V CDR1 and CDR2: SGHTS, YDEGEE. With V trimmed by 0 bases and J by 3 bases, 8 bases remained unmatched. The CDR3 sequence is CASSLAGTSISYNEQFF. In nucleotides, the CDR3 is TGTGCCAGCAGCTTGGCTGGGACTAGTATAAGCTACAATGAGCAGTTCTTC.

This chain joins TRBV9 and TRBJ2-3; tentatively, D is TRBD2 (5 bases). Trimming removed 0 bases at V and 0 bases at J, with 11 bases between. This CDR3 spans 16 amino acids. The germline V gene has CDR1 SGDLS and CDR2 YYNGEE. CDR3 coding DNA: TGTGCCAGCAGCGTAGGGTCGCGGACTAGCACAGATACGCAGTATTTT. It yields the protein CASSVGSRTSTDTQYF.

The chain uses TRBV4-1 and TRBJ1-1; TRBD1 aligns across 11 bases. The CDR3 contains 19 residues. Per germline, CDR1 MGHRA and CDR2 YSYEKL. Trimming removed 0 bases from V and 1 base from J; junction bases left unmatched: 10. The CDR3 is CASSQERGQGAGGNTEAFF. In DNA, the CDR3 is TGCGCCAGCAGCCAAGAGCGAGGACAGGGGGCTGGTGGGAACACTGAAGCTTTCTTT.

The rearrangement joins TRBV7-2 to TRBJ1-3, with unresolved D. This CDR3 comprises 16 residues. The ends were cut back, 1 base at V and 0 bases at J, with 10 bases in the middle. Germline CDR1 reads SGHTA; CDR2 reads FQGNSA. The CDR3 region has the DNA TGTGCCAGCAGCTTAGAAAGGCGGAGCTCTGGAAACACCATATATTTT. As protein: CASSLERRSSGNTIYF.

Concerning this clone itself: The identical CDR3 is also encoded by other nucleotide sequences in the sample. This sequence joins TRBV27 and TRBJ2-3; D call uncertain. The germline V and J ends were trimmed by 2 bases and 0 bases, with 6 bases remaining between them. Germline CDR1 and CDR2: MNHEY and SMNVEV (reference sequence). CDR3 size: 14 residues. In nucleotides, the CDR3 is TGTGCCAGCAGTTTACAGACTAGCACAGATACGCAGTATTTT. As protein: CASSLQTSTDTQYF.

This chain connects TRBV7-9 to TRBJ2-5; D possibly corresponds to TRBD1 (5 bases). Germline assignment: CDR1 SEHNR and CDR2 FQNEAQ (reference sequence). Trimming left V 1 base short and J 5 bases short, with 8 bases between. CDR3 length equals 13 residues. CDR3 region: CASSLEQGETQYF. The CDR3 region has the DNA TGTGCCAGCAGCTTAGAGCAGGGTGAGACCCAGTACTTC.

The chain is built from TRBV14 and TRBJ1-3, with D perhaps matching TRBD1 (5 bases). The CDR3 contains 11 residues. V was clipped by 4 bases and J by 15 bases, with 13 bases between them. Per the germline V gene, CDR1 is SGHDN and CDR2 is FVKESK. The CDR3 DNA sequence: TGTGCCAGCAGCCGGGAGGGACCGAGATATTTT. It yields the protein CASSREGPRYF.

V usage is TRBV18 and J usage is TRBJ2-5; no reliable D call. CDR1 is KGHSH, CDR2 LQKENI, per germline. The V and J ends lost 0 bases and 4 bases respectively, with 12 bases between them. The CDR3 sequence is 15 residues long. This CDR3 reads CASSPPSGFGETQYF. CDR3 nucleotides: TGTGCCAGCTCACCACCGTCTGGGTTTGGAGAGACCCAGTACTTC.

The chain couples TRBV27 to TRBJ2-7; 7 bases align to TRBD1. Looked up from germline, CDR1 is MNHEY and CDR2 is SMNVEV (reference sequence). This CDR3 is built from 11 residues. CDR3 in DNA: TGTTCGACGGGGACAGACTACGAGCAGTACTTC. Translation gives CSTGTDYEQYF.

The V and J genes are TRBV5-4 and TRBJ1-5; 7 positions match TRBD1. This CDR3 is 14 amino acids long. V shed 4 bases, J shed 6 bases, and the junction held 7 bases outside the gene matches. Germline CDR1 and CDR2: SGHNT and YYREEE (reference sequence). CDR3 residues: CASSPNRGGQPQHF. CDR3 bases: TGTGCCAGCAGCCCTAACAGGGGTGGTCAGCCCCAGCATTTT.

The chain employs TRBV15 and TRBJ2-1; D is ambiguous. In germline, CDR1 is LNHNV, CDR2 YYDKDF (reference sequence). The ends were cut back, 9 bases at V and 8 bases at J, with 20 bases in the middle. The CDR3 extends over 14 amino acids. CDR3 coding DNA: TGTGCCACAGGCGCCCAACCGAGTGAGGATGAGCAGTTCTTC. It encodes CATGAQPSEDEQFF.

Turning to this clone: One junction end does not reproduce the germline sequence, and a read error may be involved. This chain joins TRBV7-2 and TRBJ2-7; TRBD1 matches at 7 bases. The CDR3 extends over 17 amino acids. Germline lookup yields CDR1 SGHTA and CDR2 FQGNSA. CDR3 sequence (DNA): TGCGCCAGCAGCCCTAGTTCGGCCCGACAGGGAAGGGGCGAGCAGTACTTC. Protein sequence: CASSPSSARQGRGEQYF.

The V gene is TRBV30, the J gene TRBJ1-2, with D possibly TRBD1 on 5 matching bases. Germline V gives CDR1 GTSNPN, CDR2 SVGIG (reference sequence). CDR3 length: 13 residues. The V end was cut by 0 bases, the J end by 8 bases, with 13 bases between. The CDR3, as DNA: TGTGCCTGGAGTGTACGAGTAGGGGAAGGCTACACCTTC. Translation gives CAWSVRVGEGYTF.

This chain links TRBV6-5 with TRBJ1-2; unclear D gene. The CDR3 is 16 residues long. Germline CDR1 and CDR2: MNHEY and SVGAGI. V gave up 3 bases and J gave up 4 bases, with 18 bases separating them. CDR3 loop: CASSYNPTEAGYGYTF. The DNA of the CDR3 is TGTGCCAGCAGTTATAACCCTACCGAGGCAGGCTATGGCTACACCTTC.

The chain carries TRBV2 and TRBJ1-2; 7 bases agree with TRBD1. Germline assignment: CDR1 SNHLY and CDR2 FYNNEI. Losses at the gene ends were 5 bases for V and 8 bases for J; bases not matched to a gene: 11. The CDR3 extends over 14 amino acids. CDR3: CASSSQGQGMGYTF. Written as DNA, the CDR3 is TGTGCCAGCAGTTCACAGGGGCAAGGGATGGGCTACACCTTC.

This clone occurred many times. The same CDR3 is also encoded by other DNA sequences in this sample. V usage is TRBV6-1 and J usage is TRBJ2-6; D is ambiguous. Between the trimmed V and J ends, which lost 2 bases and 0 bases, there was a span of 5 bases. Germline V CDR1 and CDR2: MNHNS, SASEGT. CDR3 length: 15 residues. The CDR3 bases are TGTGCCAGCAGTGAAAGGTTCTCTGGGGCCAACGTCCTGACTTTC. It is translated as CASSERFSGANVLTF.

The chain carries TRBV6-4 and TRBJ2-2; D unclear. Trimming removed 7 bases at V and 0 bases at J, with 9 bases between. The CDR3 has 14 amino acids. The V gene's germline CDR1 is MRHNA and CDR2 SNTAGT. The CDR3 DNA sequence: TGTGCCAGCATCAGAGTCGCGAACACCGGGGAGCTGTTTTTT. Translating it yields CASIRVANTGELFF.